The 21 T cell receptor beta chains below were found in one sample sequenced in a study of blood T cell repertoires in COVID-19. The repertoire was sequenced with immunoSEQ multiplex PCR; TCRdb's copy has only in-frame clones and lacks some. The sample consists of around 280,000 clones, around 90% of them appearing once. The sequencing input was peripheral blood. Source of these receptors: a woman aged 45 to 65 who had recovered from COVID-19.

This clone was observed a few times. The sample contains more than one DNA sequence encoding this CDR3. The chain combines TRBV7-3 with TRBJ1-1; the match to TRBD1 covers 8 bases. Germline assignment: CDR1 SGHTA and CDR2 FQGTGA. The CDR3 spans 13 residues. V shed 5 bases and J 5 bases; nucleotides not matched to a gene: 4. CDR3 protein: CASSVDRGTEAFF. The CDR3 coding sequence is TGTGCCAGCAGCGTAGACAGGGGAACTGAAGCTTTCTTT.

The chain joins TRBV9 to TRBJ2-1, with D perhaps TRBD1 (6 bases). This CDR3 is built from 16 residues. Per the germline V gene, CDR1 is SGDLS and CDR2 is YYNGEE. V lost 0 bases and J 7 bases, leaving 17 bases between the germline ends. Written as DNA, the CDR3 is TGTGCCAGCAGCGTAGAACGGGACAAACTACGGAATGAGCAGTTCTTC. Translating gives CASSVERDKLRNEQFF.

The chain joins TRBV30 to TRBJ1-4, with 11 bases fitting TRBD1. Per germline, CDR1 GTSNPN and CDR2 SVGIG (reference sequence). V gave up 0 bases and J gave up 8 bases; unmatched junction bases: 5. The CDR3 length is 15 residues. The CDR3 DNA reads TGTGCCTGGAGTGTACAGGGACAGGGGGGGGAAAAACTGTTTTTT. Translating it yields CAWSVQGQGGEKLFF. The full variable domain, its missing parts supplied by reference TRBV30 and TRBJ1-4, is SQTIHQWPATLVQPVGSPLSLECTVEGTSNPNLYWYRQAAGRGLQLLFYSVGIGQISSEVPQNLSASRPQDRQFILSSKKLLLSDSGFYLCAWSVQGQGGEKLFFGSGTQLSVL.

The V call is TRBV5-6, the J call TRBJ1-3, with D uncertain. Germline values: CDR1 SGHDT, CDR2 YYEEEE. Deletions cut 4 bases from V and 1 base from J, with 18 bases between. CDR3 length: 17 amino acids. CDR3 nucleotide sequence: TGTGCCAGCAGCACCGGGAGATCCTGGTCTTCTGGAAACACCATATATTTT. Translation gives CASSTGRSWSSGNTIYF. The full variable domain, with the rest looked up from reference TRBV5-6 and TRBJ1-3, is DAGVTQSPTHLIKTRGQQVTLRCSPKSGHDTVSWYQQALGQGPQFIFQYYEEEERQRGNFPDRFSGHQFPNYSSELNVNALLLGDSALYLCASSTGRSWSSGNTIYFGEGSWLTVV.

This chain links TRBV4-3 with TRBJ2-7; D may be TRBD2 (6 bases). The germline V gene encodes CDR1 LGHNA and CDR2 YSLEER. The CDR3 runs 15 residues. The ends were cut back, 3 bases at V and 3 bases at J, with 15 bases in the middle. CDR3 loop: CASSHPQAGIYEQYF. The CDR3 DNA follows: TGCGCCAGCAGCCACCCTCAGGCGGGGATCTACGAGCAGTACTTC.

V gene TRBV7-8 combines with J gene TRBJ1-2; a weak D match, TRBD1 (5 bases). CDR1 is SGHVS and CDR2 is FQNEAQ in the germline V gene. V lost 0 bases, J lost 4 bases, and 15 bases lay in between. This CDR3 is built from 16 residues. The CDR3 sequence: CASSLAPAGLGYGYTF. In DNA form, the CDR3 reads TGTGCCAGCAGCTTAGCCCCCGCAGGGCTTGGCTATGGCTACACCTTC.

V and J are TRBV15 and TRBJ1-6; D is ambiguous. The germline V and J ends were trimmed by 8 bases and 7 bases, with 9 bases remaining between them. The germline gives CDR1 LNHNV, CDR2 YYDKDF (reference sequence). The length of the CDR3 is 12 residues. CDR3 region: CATREGNSPLHF. In nucleotides, the CDR3 is TGTGCCACCCGGGAGGGAAATTCACCCCTCCACTTT. The complete variable domain, with remaining parts taken from reference TRBV15 and TRBJ1-6, reads DAMVIQNPRYQVTQFGKPVTLSCSQTLNHNVMYWYQQKSSQAPKLLFHYYDKDFNNEADTPDNFQSRRPNTSFCFLDIRSPGLGDTAMYLCATREGNSPLHFGNGTRLTVT.

This rearrangement joins TRBV24-1 to TRBJ2-3; 9 bases fit TRBD1. The junction had 7 bases not matched to a gene; V was cut back by 3 bases and J by 4 bases. CDR3 length equals 16 residues. The germline V gene encodes CDR1 KGHDR and CDR2 SFDVKD. CDR3 bases: TGTGCCACCAGTGATAGGCGGGGGACAGGGCCAGATACGCAGTATTTT. Amino acid sequence: CATSDRRGTGPDTQYF.

The J gene is TRBJ2-2, the V gene TRBV5-1; the D is unclear. The CDR3 covers 13 residues. V dropped 3 bases and J dropped 3 bases, with 6 bases sitting between them. The germline CDR1 and CDR2 sequences are SGHRS and YFSETQ. CDR3 sequence: CASSSMDTGELFF. The CDR3 DNA sequence: TGCGCCAGCAGCTCTATGGACACCGGGGAGCTGTTTTTT.

This clone was detected a few times. V gene TRBV27 combines with J gene TRBJ1-1; D may be TRBD1 (6 bases). Germline CDR1 MNHEY, CDR2 SMNVEV (reference sequence). The CDR3 is 15 amino acids. Trimming removed 0 bases from V and 1 base from J, with 9 bases in between. The CDR3 nucleotides are TGTGCCAGCAGTTTATCCGGGGGGGCGAACACTGAAGCTTTCTTT. It is translated as CASSLSGGANTEAFF.

This chain joins TRBV29-1 and TRBJ2-5, with D perhaps TRBD2 (5 bases). V was clipped by 4 bases and J by 4 bases, with 10 bases between them. The CDR3 has 12 amino acids. The V gene's germline CDR1 is SQVTM and CDR2 ANQGSEA. CDR3 DNA: TGCAGCGTTGTCGAGGGCACAGAGACCCAGTACTTC. Encoded protein: CSVVEGTETQYF. The variable domain in full, with the rest retrieved from reference TRBV29-1 and TRBJ2-5, is SAVISQKPSRDICQRGTSLTIQCQVDSQVTMMFWYRQQPGQSLTLIATANQGSEATYESGFVIDKFPISRPNLTFSTLTVSNMSPEDSSIYLCSVVEGTETQYFGPGTRLLVL.

The chain combines TRBV7-3 with TRBJ2-3; D might be TRBD1 (6 bases). The germline V gene has CDR1 SGHTA and CDR2 FQGTGA. With 5 bases removed from V and 6 bases from J, the gap between germline ends came to 12 bases. The length of the CDR3 is 13 residues. CDR3 residues: CASSGNQGDTQYF. CDR3 nucleotides: TGTGCCAGCAGCGGTAATCAGGGGGATACGCAGTATTTT. Using reference TRBV7-3 and TRBJ2-3 for the parts outside the CDR3, the full variable domain is GAGVSQTPSNKVTEKGKYVELRCDPISGHTALYWYRQSLGQGPEFLIYFQGTGAADDSGLPNDRFFAVRPEGSVSTLKIQRTERGDSAVYLCASSGNQGDTQYFGPGTRLTVL.

This chain links TRBV27 with TRBJ2-2, with D perhaps TRBD1 (6 bases). The germline gives CDR1 MNHEY, CDR2 SMNVEV (reference sequence). The CDR3 runs 21 residues. Trimming stripped 3 bases from V and 2 bases from J, with 28 bases between. The CDR3 spells CASSFAIYKLGQYINTGELFF. In DNA, the CDR3 is TGTGCCAGCAGTTTTGCGATATACAAGCTTGGACAGTACATCAACACCGGGGAGCTGTTTTTT.

The chain employs TRBV27 and TRBJ1-1, with D possibly TRBD1 on 5 matching bases. The CDR3 loop spans 15 amino acids. Trimming removed 5 bases at V and 0 bases at J, with 13 bases between. Germline V gene sequence: CDR1 MNHEY, CDR2 SMNVEV (reference sequence). CDR3 coding DNA: TGTGCCAGCAGTCCCATCGACAGATTGAACACTGAAGCTTTCTTT. Its protein product is CASSPIDRLNTEAFF.

The V gene is TRBV6-2 or TRBV6-3, the J gene TRBJ1-1; D gene unclear. V lost 5 bases, J lost 0 bases, and 13 bases lay in between. This CDR3 region has 15 residues. Per the germline V gene, CDR1 is MNHEY and CDR2 is SVGEGT. This CDR3 is CASSTPRMVNTEAFF. DNA for the CDR3: TGTGCCAGCAGTACTCCGAGGATGGTGAACACTGAAGCTTTCTTT.

V usage is TRBV2 and J usage is TRBJ1-5, with TRBD1 as a possible D gene (5 bases). V lost 3 bases to trimming and J lost 8 bases, with 11 bases between them. Looked up from germline, CDR1 is SNHLY and CDR2 is FYNNEI. This CDR3 has 13 residues. DNA for the CDR3: TGTGCCAGCAGTGAGGGGGGTTTTAAGCCCCAGCATTTT. As protein: CASSEGGFKPQHF.

This clone was seen a single time. The V gene is TRBV28, the J gene TRBJ2-5, with no clear D. The CDR3 loop spans 13 amino acids. Trimming removed 6 bases at V and 8 bases at J, with 16 bases between. In germline, CDR1 is MDHEN, CDR2 SYDVKM. The CDR3 region has the DNA TGTGCCAGCAGCACAAACGTCCAAGTTACCCAGTACTTC. This codes for CASSTNVQVTQYF.

J is TRBJ1-2 and V is TRBV5-8; 7 nucleotides line up with TRBD1. Looked up from germline, CDR1 is SGHTS and CDR2 is YDEGEE. V dropped 2 bases and J dropped 7; count of bases not matched to a gene: 5. The CDR3 spans 13 residues. The CDR3 is CASSFTGVGGYTF. CDR3 in DNA: TGTGCCAGCAGCTTTACAGGGGTGGGTGGCTACACCTTC.

A note on this clone: The sample contains more than one DNA sequence encoding this CDR3. V is TRBV11-2 and J is TRBJ1-2; D remains unclear. This CDR3 has 13 residues. Germline V lookup: CDR1 SGHAT, CDR2 FQNNGV. Trimming removed 1 base from V and 6 bases from J, with 9 bases in between. This CDR3 is CASSLGGNDGYTF. CDR3 bases: TGTGCCAGCAGCTTAGGAGGGAATGATGGCTACACCTTC.

The V and J genes are TRBV19 and TRBJ1-1; perhaps TRBD1 as D (5 bases). Per germline, CDR1 LNHDA and CDR2 SQIVND (reference sequence). Trimming took 5 bases from V and 5 from J, leaving 12 bases between them. The CDR3 is 13 amino acids. The CDR3 nucleotides are TGTGCCAGTAGTTTCGGACGGGGGACTGAAGCTTTCTTT. It is translated as CASSFGRGTEAFF.

V usage is TRBV4-1 and J usage is TRBJ2-1; 8 bases fit TRBD2. Losses at the gene ends were 7 bases for V and 8 bases for J; bases not matched to a gene: 13. The CDR3 spans 15 residues. The germline CDR1 and CDR2 sequences are MGHRA and YSYEKL. Written as DNA, the CDR3 is TGCGCCAGCAACCCAACGGGACTAGGTGGCGATGAGCAGTTCTTC. Translating gives CASNPTGLGGDEQFF.